The entry below describes one TCR beta chain. Its target is not known. Trimming at V came to 5 bases and at J to 4 bases, leaving 6 bases not matched to a gene. The CDR3 is 15 residues long. Germline CDR1 reads KGHSH; CDR2 reads LQKENI. The sample originates from a study of T cells in localized non-small cell lung cancer. Study-level points and caveats: The study detected a median 57 of the top 100 tumor clones in adjacent lung.

Produced via immunoSEQ multiplex PCR; TCRdb's table is partial and in-frame only. The data contain 30,000 or so clones, 92% of them seen just once; the ten biggest clones take up 4% to 5%. The source is a woman between 40 and 69 years old with stage III lung adenocarcinoma. This chain links TRBV18 with TRBJ2-1, with TRBD1 matching 9 bases. Sequences were derived from peripheral blood mononuclear cells, sampled before any cancer treatment. Written as DNA, the CDR3 is TGTGCCAGCTCAATACGACAGGGGGATTACAATGAGCAGTTCTTC. It is translated as CASSIRQGDYNEQFF.